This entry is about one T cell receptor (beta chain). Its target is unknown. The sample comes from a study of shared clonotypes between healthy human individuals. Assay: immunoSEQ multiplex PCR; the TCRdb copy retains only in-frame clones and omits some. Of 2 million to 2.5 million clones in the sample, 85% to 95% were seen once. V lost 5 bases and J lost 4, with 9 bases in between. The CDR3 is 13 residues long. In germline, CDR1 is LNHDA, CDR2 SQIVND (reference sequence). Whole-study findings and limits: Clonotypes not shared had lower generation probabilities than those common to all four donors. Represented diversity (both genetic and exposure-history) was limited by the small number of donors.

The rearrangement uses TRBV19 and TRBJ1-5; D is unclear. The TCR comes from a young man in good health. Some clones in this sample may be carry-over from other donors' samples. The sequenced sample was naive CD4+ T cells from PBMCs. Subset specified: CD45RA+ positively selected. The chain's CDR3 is CASSQQRNQPQHF. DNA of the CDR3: TGTGCCAGTAGTCAACAAAGAAATCAGCCCCAGCATTTT.